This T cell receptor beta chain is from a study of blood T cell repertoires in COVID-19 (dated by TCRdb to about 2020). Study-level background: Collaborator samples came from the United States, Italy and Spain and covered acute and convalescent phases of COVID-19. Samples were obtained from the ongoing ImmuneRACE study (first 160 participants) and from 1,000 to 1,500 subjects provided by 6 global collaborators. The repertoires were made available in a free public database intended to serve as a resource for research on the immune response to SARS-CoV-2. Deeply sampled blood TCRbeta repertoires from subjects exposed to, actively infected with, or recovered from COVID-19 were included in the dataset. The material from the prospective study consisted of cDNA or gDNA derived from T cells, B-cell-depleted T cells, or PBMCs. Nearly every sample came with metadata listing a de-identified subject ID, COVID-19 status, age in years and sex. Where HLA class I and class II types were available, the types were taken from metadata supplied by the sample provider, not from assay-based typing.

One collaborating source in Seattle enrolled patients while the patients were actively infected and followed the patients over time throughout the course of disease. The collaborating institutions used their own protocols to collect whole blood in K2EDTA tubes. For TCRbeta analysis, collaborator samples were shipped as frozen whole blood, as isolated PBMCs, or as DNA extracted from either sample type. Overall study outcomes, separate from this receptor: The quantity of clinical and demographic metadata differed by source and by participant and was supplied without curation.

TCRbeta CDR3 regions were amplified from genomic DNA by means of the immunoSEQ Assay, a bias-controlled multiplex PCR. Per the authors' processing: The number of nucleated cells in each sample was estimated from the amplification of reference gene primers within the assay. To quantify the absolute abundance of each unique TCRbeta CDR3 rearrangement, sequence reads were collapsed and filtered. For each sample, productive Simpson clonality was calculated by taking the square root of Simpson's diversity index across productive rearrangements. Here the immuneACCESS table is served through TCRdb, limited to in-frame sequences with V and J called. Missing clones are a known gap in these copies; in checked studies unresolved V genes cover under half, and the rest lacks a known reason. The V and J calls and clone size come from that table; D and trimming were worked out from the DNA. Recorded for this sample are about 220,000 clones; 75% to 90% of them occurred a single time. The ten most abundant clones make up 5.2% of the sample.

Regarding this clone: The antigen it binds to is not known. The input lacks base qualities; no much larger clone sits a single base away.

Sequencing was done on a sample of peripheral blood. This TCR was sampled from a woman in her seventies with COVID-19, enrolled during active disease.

Here is the DNA: TGTGCCAGCAGTAACCCGATCGAAAAACAGGGCTATGGCTACACCTTC. It codes for CASSNPIEKQGYGYTF. This chain is built from TRBV6-2 or TRBV6-3 and TRBJ1-2; tentative D gene TRBD1, with 6 bases matching. The trim is 5 bases for V and 4 bases for J, with a gap of 20 bases between the germline ends. The germline V gene sets CDR1 to MNHEY and CDR2 to SVGEGT. The CDR3 starts with the cysteine, ends with the phenylalanine, and has 16 residues. Only the CDR3 part of the read is kept: 48 bases, read in frame from the first base.